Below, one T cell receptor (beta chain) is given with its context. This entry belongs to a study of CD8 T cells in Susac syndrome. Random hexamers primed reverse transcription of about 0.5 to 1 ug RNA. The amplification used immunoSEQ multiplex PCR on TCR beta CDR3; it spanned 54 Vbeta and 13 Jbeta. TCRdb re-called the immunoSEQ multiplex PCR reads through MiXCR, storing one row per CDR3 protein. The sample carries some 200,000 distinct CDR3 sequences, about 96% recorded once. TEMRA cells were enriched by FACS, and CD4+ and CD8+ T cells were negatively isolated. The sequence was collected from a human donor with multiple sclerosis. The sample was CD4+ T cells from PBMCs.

The CDR3 DNA reads as TGTGCCAGCAGACTACAGGGAAGCACCGGGGAGCTGTTTTTT. Translated: CASRLQGSTGELFF. V and J are TRBV11-2 and TRBJ2-2, with a possible D match to TRBD1 (6 bases). Germline V lookup: CDR1 SGHAT, CDR2 FQNNGV. The CDR3 has 14 residues. Trimming left V 6 bases short and J 4 bases short, with 12 bases between.